These T cell receptor beta chains were read from a single sample in a study of T-cell memory formation after mild COVID-19. TCRdb reanalysed the 5' RACE reads using MiXCR and keeps one entry per CDR3 protein. The profile shows some 320,000 distinct CDR3 sequences, approximately 16% of them singletons. Source material: PBMCs or a T cell subset sorted from them (not recorded which). Every receptor here comes from a young man who had mild COVID-19 (a few samples of this study predate the infection). Cell type and time point are not known. Both conserved end residues are part of each CDR3. Each record gives: D gene, CDR3 length, V gene, clone size, J gene, CDR3 protein, CDR3 DNA. D genes are given only for firm matches. Where a row states a size, it is once, few, many or the class of an expanded clone; other rows omit it.

D: TRBD1
length: 14
V: TRBV7-6
size: many
J: TRBJ2-1
CDR3: CASSLADRANEQFF
DNA: TGTGCCAGCAGCTTAGCGGACAGGGCCAATGAGCAGTTCTTC

D: .
length: 14
V: TRBV7-2
size: .
J: TRBJ2-3
CDR3: CASSTTFLADTQYF
DNA: TGTGCCAGCAGTACGACCTTTTTGGCAGATACGCAGTATTTT

D: .
length: 14
V: TRBV3-1
size: many
J: TRBJ2-5
CDR3: CASSQGRRGETQYF
DNA: TGTGCCAGCAGCCAAGGGCGCAGGGGAGAGACCCAGTACTTC

D: .
length: 17
V: TRBV9
size: .
J: TRBJ2-2
CDR3: CASSQTVAVENTGELFF
DNA: TGTGCCAGCAGCCAAACAGTGGCGGTAGAGAACACCGGGGAGCTGTTTTTT

D: TRBD1
length: 14
V: TRBV5-1
size: few
J: TRBJ1-1
CDR3: CASSRQGKDTEAFF
DNA: TGCGCCAGCAGCAGACAGGGTAAGGACACTGAAGCTTTCTTT

D: .
length: 15
V: TRBV7-3
size: few
J: TRBJ2-3
CDR3: CASSYRQTSTDTQYF
DNA: TGTGCCAGCAGCTACCGACAGACTAGCACAGATACGCAGTATTTT

D: .
length: 15
V: TRBV11-2
size: few
J: TRBJ1-2
CDR3: CASSARGGADYGYTF
DNA: TGTGCCAGCAGCGCCCGCGGGGGCGCAGACTATGGCTACACCTTC

D: TRBD2
length: 17
V: TRBV4-3
size: .
J: TRBJ2-2
CDR3: CASSPWTSGGNTGELFF
DNA: TGCGCCAGCAGCCCCTGGACTAGCGGGGGAAACACCGGGGAGCTGTTTTTT

D: .
length: 13
V: TRBV12-3/TRBV12-4
size: .
J: TRBJ1-5
CDR3: CASSLQPNQPQHF
DNA: TGTGCCAGCAGTTTACAGCCCAATCAGCCCCAGCATTTT

D: .
length: 15
V: TRBV6-5
size: .
J: TRBJ1-2
CDR3: CASSYSTDSYYGYTF
DNA: TGTGCCAGCAGTTACTCGACCGACAGCTACTATGGCTACACCTTC

D: .
length: 15
V: TRBV24-1
size: few
J: TRBJ2-1
CDR3: CATSRADQDHNEQFF
DNA: TGTGCCACCAGTCGGGCAGATCAGGATCACAATGAGCAGTTCTTC

D: TRBD2
length: 14
V: TRBV24-1
size: .
J: TRBJ2-3
CDR3: CATSDLRGADTQYF
DNA: TGTGCCACCAGTGATTTGCGGGGGGCAGATACGCAGTATTTT

D: TRBD1
length: 15
V: TRBV7-2
size: few
J: TRBJ2-7
CDR3: CASSSAGTGYYEQYF
DNA: TGTGCCAGCAGCTCCGCCGGGACAGGGTATTACGAGCAGTACTTC

D: .
length: 12
V: TRBV6-2/TRBV6-3
size: .
J: TRBJ1-6
CDR3: CASSEYNSPLHF
DNA: TGTGCCAGCAGCGAATATAATTCACCCCTCCACTTT

D: TRBD2
length: 14
V: TRBV7-2
size: many
J: TRBJ2-3
CDR3: CASSLVGGGDTQYF
DNA: TGTGCCAGCAGCTTAGTCGGCGGGGGGGATACGCAGTATTTT

D: .
length: 13
V: TRBV7-8
size: few
J: TRBJ2-3
CDR3: CASSPNPLDTQYF
DNA: TGTGCCAGCAGCCCAAACCCTCTGGATACGCAGTATTTT

D: .
length: 17
V: TRBV6-5
size: few
J: TRBJ1-5
CDR3: CASSYSGPPVGNQPQHF
DNA: TGTGCCAGCAGTTACTCGGGGCCACCCGTCGGCAATCAGCCCCAGCATTTT

D: .
length: 16
V: TRBV7-3
size: .
J: TRBJ1-3
CDR3: CASSPDAPNPGNTIYF
DNA: TGTGCCAGCAGCCCTGATGCCCCAAACCCTGGAAACACCATATATTTT

D: .
length: 15
V: TRBV7-2
size: few
J: TRBJ1-1
CDR3: CASSLAWGVWAEAFF
DNA: TGTGCCAGCAGCTTAGCCTGGGGGGTATGGGCTGAAGCTTTCTTT

D: .
length: 12
V: TRBV12-5
size: few
J: TRBJ1-6
CDR3: CASASPSAPLHF
DNA: TGTGCTAGTGCTTCCCCATCGGCACCCCTCCACTTT

D: TRBD2
length: 16
V: TRBV6-5
size: .
J: TRBJ2-3
CDR3: CASSPSLAASTDTQYF
DNA: TGTGCCAGCAGCCCGAGTCTAGCGGCTTCCACAGATACGCAGTATTTT

D: TRBD2
length: 17
V: TRBV5-1
size: few
J: TRBJ2-3
CDR3: CASSSALADLSTDTQYF
DNA: TGCGCCAGCAGCTCGGCCCTAGCGGACCTAAGCACAGATACGCAGTATTTT

D: TRBD2
length: 16
V: TRBV5-1
size: .
J: TRBJ2-5
CDR3: CASSLGAAGGPETQYF
DNA: TGCGCCAGCAGCTTGGGGGCAGCGGGGGGGCCGGAGACCCAGTACTTC

D: .
length: 13
V: TRBV7-8
size: once
J: TRBJ1-2
CDR3: CASSGRLNYGYTF
DNA: TGTGCCAGCAGCGGCAGACTTAACTATGGCTACACCTTC

D: TRBD2
length: 15
V: TRBV10-1
size: many
J: TRBJ2-5
CDR3: CASSETTSGWETQYF
DNA: TGCGCCAGCAGTGAGACAACTAGCGGGTGGGAGACCCAGTACTTC

D: .
length: 15
V: TRBV6-1
size: many
J: TRBJ1-3
CDR3: CASSETGDSGNTIYF
DNA: TGTGCCAGCAGTGAAACGGGGGACTCTGGAAACACCATATATTTT

D: .
length: 16
V: TRBV9
size: .
J: TRBJ1-3
CDR3: CASSVIGGFSGNTIYF
DNA: TGTGCCAGCAGCGTTATAGGAGGGTTTTCTGGAAACACCATATATTTT

D: .
length: 15
V: TRBV6-5
size: .
J: TRBJ1-1
CDR3: CASSSHLAANTEAFF
DNA: TGTGCCAGCAGTTCGCACCTCGCTGCGAACACTGAAGCTTTCTTT

D: .
length: 16
V: TRBV4-1
size: few
J: TRBJ2-7
CDR3: CASSQDPQRMAYEQYF
DNA: TGCGCCAGCAGCCAAGACCCTCAGAGAATGGCCTACGAGCAGTACTTC

D: TRBD1
length: 14
V: TRBV6-6
size: .
J: TRBJ2-7
CDR3: CASRLPGQGNEQYF
DNA: TGTGCCAGCAGGCTTCCGGGACAGGGCAACGAGCAGTACTTC

D: TRBD2
length: 14
V: TRBV6-6
size: .
J: TRBJ2-5
CDR3: CASKLAVLQETQYF
DNA: TGTGCCAGCAAGCTAGCGGTTCTACAAGAGACCCAGTACTTC

D: .
length: 15
V: TRBV9
size: many
J: TRBJ2-1
CDR3: CASSPGGPRPNEQFF
DNA: TGTGCCAGCAGCCCAGGAGGGCCACGACCCAATGAGCAGTTCTTC

D: .
length: 15
V: TRBV11-2
size: few
J: TRBJ2-1
CDR3: CASSLGATGPNEQFF
DNA: TGTGCCAGCAGCTTAGGGGCAACCGGGCCTAATGAGCAGTTCTTC

D: TRBD1
length: 14
V: TRBV19
size: .
J: TRBJ1-1
CDR3: CASSITGGVTEAFF
DNA: TGTGCCAGTAGTATCACAGGGGGAGTCACTGAAGCTTTCTTT

D: .
length: 15
V: TRBV15
size: few
J: TRBJ2-7
CDR3: CATSREGALSYEQYF
DNA: TGTGCCACCAGCAGAGAGGGGGCTCTATCCTACGAGCAGTACTTC

D: .
length: 14
V: TRBV15
size: .
J: TRBJ2-1
CDR3: CATSRDSRGNEQFF
DNA: TGTGCCACCAGCAGGGACAGCCGGGGCAATGAGCAGTTCTTC

D: TRBD1
length: 15
V: TRBV20-1
size: few
J: TRBJ2-1
CDR3: CSARDPDRGSNEQFF
DNA: TGCAGTGCTAGAGACCCCGACAGGGGAAGTAATGAGCAGTTCTTC

D: TRBD1
length: 15
V: TRBV4-1
size: few
J: TRBJ1-2
CDR3: CASSQGQGAAYGYTF
DNA: TGCGCCAGCAGCCAGGGACAGGGAGCCGCCTATGGCTACACCTTC

D: .
length: 15
V: TRBV11-3
size: .
J: TRBJ2-5
CDR3: CASSLDSGVQETQYF
DNA: TGTGCCAGCAGCTTGGACAGCGGGGTTCAAGAGACCCAGTACTTC

D: TRBD1
length: 15
V: TRBV5-1
size: .
J: TRBJ2-1
CDR3: CASSWDRGAYNEQFF
DNA: TGCGCCAGCAGCTGGGACAGGGGAGCGTACAATGAGCAGTTCTTC

D: .
length: 14
V: TRBV28
size: many
J: TRBJ1-5
CDR3: CASSLLSGNQPQHF
DNA: TGTGCCAGCAGTCTTTTATCAGGGAATCAGCCCCAGCATTTT

D: TRBD2
length: 14
V: TRBV25-1
size: .
J: TRBJ2-3
CDR3: CASRERGGTDTQYF
DNA: TGTGCCAGCAGAGAGCGGGGAGGCACAGATACGCAGTATTTT

D: .
length: 14
V: TRBV4-1
size: .
J: TRBJ1-2
CDR3: CASSRLEGQDGYTF
DNA: TGCGCCAGCAGCCGGTTGGAGGGGCAGGATGGCTACACCTTC

D: .
length: 14
V: TRBV29-1
size: .
J: TRBJ2-7
CDR3: CSVERRDSSYEQYF
DNA: TGCAGCGTTGAAAGGAGGGACAGCTCCTACGAGCAGTACTTC

D: .
length: 16
V: TRBV12-3/TRBV12-4
size: .
J: TRBJ1-3
CDR3: CASRPPFGTAGNTIYF
DNA: TGTGCCAGCAGACCCCCCTTTGGGACGGCTGGAAACACCATATATTTT

D: .
length: 13
V: TRBV3-1
size: .
J: TRBJ2-5
CDR3: CASSQEVSETQYF
DNA: TGTGCCAGCAGCCAAGAGGTTTCGGAGACCCAGTACTTC

D: TRBD1
length: 14
V: TRBV14
size: few
J: TRBJ2-7
CDR3: CASSGRDRSYEQYF
DNA: TGTGCCAGCAGCGGACGGGACAGATCCTACGAGCAGTACTTC

D: .
length: 15
V: TRBV29-1
size: few
J: TRBJ2-3
CDR3: CSVDHRQVLGDTQYF
DNA: TGCAGCGTTGACCATCGACAGGTATTGGGAGATACGCAGTATTTT

D: .
length: 16
V: TRBV12-3/TRBV12-4
size: .
J: TRBJ2-3
CDR3: CASSLGQSPSTDTQYF
DNA: TGTGCCAGCAGTTTAGGACAGTCACCTAGCACAGATACGCAGTATTTT

D: .
length: 14
V: TRBV7-2
size: many
J: TRBJ2-1
CDR3: CASSLGSGYNEQFF
DNA: TGTGCCAGCAGCCTGGGGAGCGGCTACAATGAGCAGTTCTTC

D: .
length: 14
V: TRBV6-5
size: .
J: TRBJ1-5
CDR3: CASSRTASNQPQNF
DNA: TGTGCCAGCAGTAGGACAGCAAGCAATCAGCCCCAGAATTTT

D: .
length: 13
V: TRBV12-5
size: .
J: TRBJ2-7
CDR3: CASGLDNRDKQYF
DNA: TGTGCTAGTGGTTTGGATAACAGGGACAAGCAGTACTTC

D: .
length: 16
V: TRBV9
size: many
J: TRBJ2-1
CDR3: CASSVGGARQGDEQFF
DNA: TGTGCCAGCAGCGTAGGGGGAGCCCGACAAGGGGATGAGCAGTTCTTC

D: .
length: 13
V: TRBV20-1
size: many
J: TRBJ1-2
CDR3: CSARAGERPGYTF
DNA: TGCAGTGCTAGAGCAGGGGAGCGTCCTGGCTACACCTTC

D: TRBD1
length: 15
V: TRBV7-2
size: many
J: TRBJ2-1
CDR3: CASTRGDSTYNEQFF
DNA: TGTGCCAGCACCCGTGGGGACAGTACCTACAATGAGCAGTTCTTC